The rows below give T cell receptor beta chains drawn from one sample of a study of blood T cell repertoires in COVID-19. Sequencing used immunoSEQ multiplex PCR; TCRdb keeps in-frame clones, though not all of them. The profile shows some 500,000 clones, approximately 90% of them singletons. Sample: PBMCs or T cells enriched from blood (not recorded which). The origin of the receptors is a woman between 35 and 50 years old who had recovered from COVID-19. Each CDR3 is given with its conserved first and last residue. The D gene is left open where the match is weak. Size values are once, few and many counts, or a class for expanded clones, and some rows have none.

j_gene,len,abundance,v_gene,d_gene,CDR3nt,CDR3aa
TRBJ2-1,15,.,TRBV7-9,TRBD2,TGTGCCAGCAGCTATCTAGCGGGGGCCTACAATGAGCAGTTCTTC,CASSYLAGAYNEQFF
TRBJ2-1,12,.,TRBV6-5,TRBD2,TGTGCGGCGGGAGTCCCCTACAATGAGCAGTTCTTC,CAAGVPYNEQFF
TRBJ1-3,16,.,TRBV11-2,.,TGTGCCAGCAGCTTAGGGGAGAACTACTCTGGAAACACCATATATTTT,CASSLGENYSGNTIYF
TRBJ1-2,13,few,TRBV5-6,TRBD1,TGTGCCAGCAGCGATACAGGGGGCAATGGCTACACCTTC,CASSDTGGNGYTF
TRBJ2-3,14,.,TRBV27,TRBD2,TGTGCCAGCAGTAGACTAGCGGGATTCGATACGCAGTATTTT,CASSRLAGFDTQYF
TRBJ1-3,15,.,TRBV7-2,.,TGTGCCAGCAGCTTAGCGGGCAGGGGACGAAACACCATATATTTT,CASSLAGRGRNTIYF
TRBJ1-1,13,.,TRBV29-1,.,TGCAGCGTTTCGGGGGATCTGAACACTGAAGCTTTCTTT,CSVSGDLNTEAFF
TRBJ1-5,13,once,TRBV29-1,.,TGCAGCGTCGCCGAAGACAGGAATCAGCCCCAGCATTTT,CSVAEDRNQPQHF
TRBJ2-1,14,.,TRBV4-1,TRBD1,TGCGCCAGCAGCCAAGGACAGGGGTCGAATGAGCAGTTCTTC,CASSQGQGSNEQFF
TRBJ2-7,15,.,TRBV10-3,TRBD1,TGTGCCATCAGGGGGGGACAGGGGGTTAACTACGAGCAGTACTTC,CAIRGGQGVNYEQYF
TRBJ2-5,16,once,TRBV2,TRBD1,TGTGCCAGCAGGGCCGGGACAGGGGGCCTCCAAGAGACCCAGTACTTC,CASRAGTGGLQETQYF
TRBJ1-2,14,once,TRBV30,.,TGTGCCTGGGACGGGGGAGACAGAGCGGATGGCTACACCTTC,CAWDGGDRADGYTF
TRBJ1-2,13,.,TRBV7-2,TRBD1,TGTGCCAGCAGCGAAGGACAGGCCTATGGCTACACCTTC,CASSEGQAYGYTF
TRBJ2-7,14,.,TRBV10-1,TRBD2,TGCGCCAGCAGTGAGGGGGGAGGGACCTACGAGCAGTACTTC,CASSEGGGTYEQYF
TRBJ1-1,16,.,TRBV5-1,.,TGCGCCAGCAGCTTGGGGCAGACGGGGTCGAACACTGAAGCTTTCTTT,CASSLGQTGSNTEAFF
TRBJ2-3,19,.,TRBV4-3,.,TGCGCCAGCAGCCAAGATACAGGCGTAGCGGATGTGGCTACAGATACGCAGTATTTT,CASSQDTGVADVATDTQYF
TRBJ2-1,15,.,TRBV9,TRBD2,TGTGCCAGCAGCGTAACGACTAGCGGGAGGAATGAGCAGTTCTTC,CASSVTTSGRNEQFF
TRBJ1-3,14,.,TRBV5-6,.,TGTGCCAGCAGCTTCGGGGGGGCAGGAAACACCATATATTTT,CASSFGGAGNTIYF
TRBJ1-5,12,.,TRBV12-3/TRBV12-4,TRBD1,TGTGCCAGCAGTTTTTCTGACAGGGCTCAGCATTTT,CASSFSDRAQHF
TRBJ2-2,17,.,TRBV15,TRBD2,TGTGCCACCAAAGTGCCCAACTGGCGGGAGGGCCCTGGGGAGCTGTTTTTT,CATKVPNWREGPGELFF
TRBJ1-1,14,few,TRBV7-9,.,TGTGCCAGCAGCTTAGTGGAGGGGAACACTGAAGCTTTCTTT,CASSLVEGNTEAFF
TRBJ2-3,18,.,TRBV5-8,TRBD1,TGTGCCAGCAGCTTCAGGGGGCGAGGGCTGAGTTTCGGAGATACGCAGTATTTT,CASSFRGRGLSFGDTQYF
TRBJ1-1,15,.,TRBV5-5,.,TGTGCCAGCAGCTTGGAACCTACTACGAACACTAAAGCTTTCTTT,CASSLEPTTNTKAFF
TRBJ2-7,13,.,TRBV7-9,.,TGTGCCAGCAGCTTAGATTCCCAGGGCAGCCTGTACTTC,CASSLDSQGSLYF
TRBJ2-5,15,.,TRBV5-4,TRBD2,TGTGCCAGCAGCTCCGGACTAGCGGGAGTAGAGACCCAGTACTTC,CASSSGLAGVETQYF
TRBJ1-4,15,.,TRBV5-6,.,TGTGCCAGCAGCTTGGTACAAGCAACTAATGAAAAACTGTTTTTT,CASSLVQATNEKLFF
TRBJ2-3,16,once,TRBV5-1,TRBD2,TGCGCCAGCAGCTTTTCGGCGGGAGCGGGCACAGATACGCAGTATTTT,CASSFSAGAGTDTQYF
TRBJ2-2,14,.,TRBV19,TRBD1,TGTGCCAGTAGTATCGAGGGGGCTAGCGGGGAGCTGTTTTTT,CASSIEGASGELFF
TRBJ1-5,16,.,TRBV19,.,TGTGCCAGTAGCCCCAGTGGCCTTTATAGCAATCAGCCCCAGCATTTT,CASSPSGLYSNQPQHF
TRBJ2-1,15,.,TRBV6-5,TRBD2,TGTGCCAGCAGTTTTACTAGCGGAGGGGGAAATGAGCAGTTCTTC,CASSFTSGGGNEQFF
TRBJ1-1,15,.,TRBV7-2,TRBD1,TGTGCCAGCAGCTTAGTGACAGGGTTGGATACTGAAGCTTTCTTT,CASSLVTGLDTEAFF
TRBJ1-1,12,.,TRBV10-3,.,TGTGCCATCAGTGAACTAAACACTGAAGCTTTCTTT,CAISELNTEAFF